A single sample gave rise to the 22 T cell receptor beta chains below, sequenced in a study of glioma-infiltrating T cells. Amplification of TCR alpha and beta CDR3 regions from RNA used iRepertoire nested multiplex PCR. From the multiplex PCR reads, TCRdb called clonotypes with MiXCR, one entry per CDR3 protein. Among over 130,000 distinct CDR3 sequences listed, about two fifths were seen once. Sequenced input: glioma tissue, nonneoplastic brain tissue, or PBMCs (not recorded which). The receptors here all came from a human donor with low-grade glioma or glioblastoma, undergoing nonglioma brain surgery, or in good health (not recorded which).

The V gene is TRBV4-1, the J gene TRBJ2-3; D unresolved. Trimming left V 0 bases short and J 4 bases short, with 14 bases between. The CDR3 has 16 residues. The germline V gene encodes CDR1 MGHRA and CDR2 YSYEKL. CDR3 nucleotides: TGCGCCAGCAGCCAAGAATCTGGGTTCGGCGCAGATACGCAGTATTTT. This codes for CASSQESGFGADTQYF.

This chain connects TRBV25-1 to TRBJ1-1; 10 bases match TRBD1. The CDR3 totals 14 residues. The V and J ends lost 6 bases and 1 base, in that order; junction bases with no gene match: 2. From germline, CDR1 is MGHDK and CDR2 SYGVNS. CDR3 region: CASSWTGGNTEAFF. The CDR3 coding sequence is TGTGCCAGCAGCTGGACAGGGGGGAACACTGAAGCTTTCTTT.

This clonotype was recorded a few times. The chain joins TRBV28 to TRBJ2-2; no clear D. Trimming stripped 5 bases from V and 5 bases from J, with 15 bases between. Germline CDR1 MDHEN, CDR2 SYDVKM. This CDR3 is 15 amino acids long. The CDR3 protein is CASSPPIRNTGELFF. The CDR3 bases are TGTGCCAGCAGTCCCCCAATACGTAATACCGGGGAGCTGTTTTTT.

This clonotype has just one count. An end of the junction does not agree with germline; a read error may underlie this. The CDR3 sequence: CASSPQHGQGSFNEQFF. Here the CDR3 DNA reads TGTGCCAGCTCACCACAACACGGACAGGGGTCCTTCAATGAGCAGTTCTTC. The chain combines TRBV6-5 with TRBJ2-1; 9 nucleotides line up with TRBD1. CDR3 length equals 17 residues. Per germline, CDR1 MNHEY and CDR2 SVGAGI.

This clonotype was seen only a few times. This sequence joins TRBV10-3 and TRBJ2-7; D may be TRBD1 (6 bases). The V end lost 6 bases, the J end lost 2 bases, and 14 bases lay between the germline ends. There are 14 residues in the CDR3. Germline assignment: CDR1 ENHRY and CDR2 SYGVKD. The CDR3 bases are TGTGCCATCAGGGACCAGGGGAGAACCTACGAGCAGTACTTC. Residues: CAIRDQGRTYEQYF.

This clonotype was counted a single time. DNA for the CDR3: TGTGCCAGCAGAACCGGGACGAGCGGAAGCACAGATACGCAGTATTTT. Residues: CASRTGTSGSTDTQYF. The V gene is TRBV6-2 or TRBV6-3, the J gene TRBJ2-3, with D perhaps being TRBD1 or TRBD2 (5 bases each). Germline CDR1 reads MNHEY; CDR2 reads SVGEGT. Trimming took off 6 bases at V and 0 bases at J, with 16 bases between the two ends. The CDR3 consists of 16 residues.

This clonotype was observed a handful of times. This chain connects TRBV12-3 or TRBV12-4 to TRBJ1-2; D remains ambiguous. Deletions cut 1 base from V and 5 bases from J, with 11 bases between. This CDR3 region has 14 residues. CDR3 DNA: TGTGCCAGCAGTTTAGGTCGCGAGGGTTATGGCTACACCTTC. Translated: CASSLGREGYGYTF.

This clonotype has only a few counts. This chain uses TRBV6-1 with TRBJ2-7, with a weak D call TRBD2 (6 bases). Germline V lookup: CDR1 MNHNS, CDR2 SASEGT. Trimming shortened V by 6 bases and J by 2 bases, and 23 bases separated the two germline ends. The CDR3 is made up of 17 amino acids. Here the CDR3 DNA reads TGTGCCAGCAGACGCGGGACGGCGCGGCTTTTGACCTACGAGCAGTACTTC. Translated, it gives CASRRGTARLLTYEQYF.

V usage is TRBV6-1 and J usage is TRBJ1-1; 9 bases agree with TRBD1. Looked up from germline, CDR1 is MNHNS and CDR2 is SASEGT. V was clipped by 6 bases and J by 3 bases; unmatched bases: 2. The length of the CDR3 is 13 residues. The CDR3 loop reads CASRGQGDTEAFF. CDR3 nucleotide sequence: TGTGCCAGCAGGGGACAGGGAGACACTGAAGCTTTCTTT.

V usage is TRBV6-1 and J usage is TRBJ2-2; possible D gene TRBD2, 5 bases. Trimming pared 5 bases from V and 10 bases from J, leaving 14 bases between. The CDR3 sequence is 13 residues long. Germline CDR1 and CDR2: MNHNS and SASEGT. CDR3 loop: CASSRSTGTELFF. The DNA of the CDR3 is TGTGCCAGCAGTCGTTCGACGGGAACGGAGCTGTTTTTT.

The chain links TRBV7-2 to TRBJ2-3, with D uncertain. CDR3 length: 13 amino acids. Germline-derived CDR1 and CDR2 are SGHTA and FQGNSA. Trimming removed 2 bases at V and 4 bases at J, with 7 bases between. For the CDR3, the DNA is TGTGCCAGCAGCTTATTGTTCTCAGATACGCAGTATTTT. Translated: CASSLLFSDTQYF.

A remark on this clonotype: One junction end does not reproduce the germline sequence, and a read error may be involved. This rearrangement joins TRBV4-1 to TRBJ2-3; D possibly corresponds to TRBD1 (5 bases). The CDR3 extends over 12 amino acids. CDR1 and CDR2 (germline): MGHRA, YSYEKL. CDR3 coding DNA: TGTGCCAGCAGTGAAGAAGGGGTTACGCAGTATTTT. Translated: CASSEEGVTQYF.

This clonotype was found a few times. This chain connects TRBV20-1 to TRBJ2-5; 8 positions match TRBD1. V lost 7 bases, J lost 3 bases, and 4 bases stayed unmatched. The germline V gene has CDR1 DFQATT and CDR2 SNEGSKA (reference sequence). The CDR3 has 12 residues. The CDR3 loop is CSGTGPKETQYF. The CDR3 DNA reads TGCAGTGGGACAGGGCCTAAAGAGACCCAGTACTTC.

The chain uses TRBV7-9 and TRBJ1-1; 7 bases are a match to TRBD1. The CDR3 has 14 residues. Germline CDR1 SEHNR, CDR2 FQNEAQ (reference sequence). V lost 5 bases and J lost 1; bases outside the gene matches: 4. CDR3 in DNA: TGTGCCAGCAGCCAGGGACAGTCGAACACTGAAGCTTTCTTT. This gives the protein CASSQGQSNTEAFF.

This clonotype was seen at least ten times. The chain carries TRBV27 and TRBJ2-5, with 8 positions matching TRBD2. With 7 bases clipped from V and 5 bases from J, the junction kept 9 bases outside the gene matches. The CDR3 sequence is 14 residues long. Per the germline V gene, CDR1 is MNHEY and CDR2 is SMNVEV (reference sequence). The CDR3 nucleotides are TGTGCCAGCACGGGAGGGGCCGCCGGGGAGACCCAGTACTTC. Its protein is CASTGGAAGETQYF.

The chain couples TRBV6-5 to TRBJ2-7; TRBD2 matches 7 bases. The V gene end was trimmed by 0 bases and the J gene end by 4 bases; junction bases not matched to a gene: 6. The V gene's germline CDR1 is MNHEY and CDR2 SVGAGI. This CDR3 region has 15 residues. Written as DNA, the CDR3 is TGTGCCAGCAGTTACTCGACGGGGGGATTGTACGAGCAGTACTTC. Translation gives CASSYSTGGLYEQYF.

The chain couples TRBV29-1 to TRBJ2-3, with D perhaps assigned TRBD1 or TRBD2 (5 bases each). This CDR3 comprises 12 residues. Germline CDR1 SQVTM, CDR2 ANQGSEA. V was shortened by 3 bases and J by 1 base, with 5 bases between the two germline ends. The CDR3 is CSVEGGTDTQYF. In DNA, the CDR3 is TGCAGCGTTGAGGGGGGCACAGATACGCAGTATTTT.

Points on this clonotype: A read error may be the cause here, since a much bigger clone is one base away. As the CDR3 is not closed by the conserved phenylalanine or tryptophan, this likely results from a read error. This CDR3 reads CASSYEENTEAFL. The DNA for the CDR3 is TGTGCCAGCAGTTACGAAGAGAACACTGAAGCTTTCCTT. V is TRBV6-2 or TRBV6-3 and J is TRBJ1-1, with D uncertain. CDR3 length equals 13 residues. The ends were cut back, 2 bases at V and 1 base at J, with 5 bases in the middle. Germline-derived CDR1 and CDR2 are MNHEY and SVGEGT.

This clonotype was seen only a few times. The chain combines TRBV29-1 with TRBJ2-1; 8 bases are a match to TRBD1. Trimming removed 7 bases from V and 9 bases from J; junction bases left unmatched: 5. CDR3 size: 11 residues. Germline assignment: CDR1 SQVTM and CDR2 ANQGSEA. The CDR3 here is CSADRATEQFF. CDR3 nucleotide sequence: TGCAGCGCGGACAGGGCGACTGAGCAGTTCTTC.

This clonotype turned up a few times. This chain connects TRBV7-6 to TRBJ1-5, with 8 bases lining up with TRBD1. Germline lookup yields CDR1 SGHVS and CDR2 FNYEAQ. J lost 1 base, V lost 5 bases, and 7 bases had no gene match. CDR3 length: 16 residues. CDR3 amino acids: CASSLGQGRSNQPQHF. CDR3 nucleotides: TGTGCCAGCAGCCTCGGACAGGGCCGGAGCAATCAGCCCCAGCATTTT.

CDR3: CASSYFRDNQPQHF. DNA for the CDR3: TGTGCCAGCAGTTACTTCAGGGACAATCAGCCCCAGCATTTT. This rearrangement joins TRBV6-2 or TRBV6-3 to TRBJ1-5, with TRBD1 as a possible D gene (5 bases). V dropped 1 base and J dropped 3 bases, with 7 bases sitting between them. The CDR3 is 14 residues long. Germline assignment: CDR1 MNHEY and CDR2 SVGEGT.

The count of this clonotype is one. This may be a read error: a much more frequent sequence differs by one nucleotide. The CDR3 is CAATREHEKFF. The CDR3 bases are TGTGCCGCCACCCGGGAGCATGAGAAGTTCTTC. The chain links TRBV28 to TRBJ2-1; D may be TRBD2 (6 bases). The CDR3 has 11 amino acids. In germline, CDR1 is MDHEN, CDR2 SYDVKM.